The 5 T cell receptor beta chains in this list originate from one sample, sequenced in a study of neoadjuvant nivolumab and ipilimumab in lung cancer. Clones were sequenced by immunoSEQ multiplex PCR, and TCRdb holds only the in-frame ones, with some missing. The sample shows just over 3,500 clones, 60% to 80% of them seen only once. Sequenced material: peripheral blood, taken after neoadjuvant nivolumab, alone or with ipilimumab, at or shortly before surgery. Receptors originate from an adult with non-small cell lung cancer.

This clone was seen only a few times. The chain has TRBV30 and TRBJ2-1; 7 positions agree with TRBD2. The V gene end was trimmed by 4 bases and the J gene end by 7 bases; junction bases not matched to a gene: 4. Looked up from germline, CDR1 is GTSNPN and CDR2 is SVGIG (reference sequence). The CDR3 covers 12 residues. The CDR3 nucleotides read TGTGCCTGGACCAGAGCGGGAAATGAGCAGTTCTTC. Protein: CAWTRAGNEQFF.

This clone was counted once. The gene calls are TRBV5-1 and TRBJ2-1; 10 bases match TRBD1. The CDR3 consists of 14 residues. Germline values: CDR1 SGHRS, CDR2 YFSETQ. V shed 5 bases, J shed 8 bases, and the junction held 7 bases outside the gene matches. CDR3 amino acids: CASRGQGLLDEQFF. The CDR3 bases are TGCGCCAGCAGGGGACAGGGGTTACTCGATGAGCAGTTCTTC.

The chain uses TRBV7-3 and TRBJ2-7, with D perhaps being TRBD1 or TRBD2 (5 bases each). CDR3 length: 14 residues. Trimming pared 5 bases from V and 6 bases from J, leaving 17 bases between. In germline, CDR1 is SGHTA, CDR2 FQGTGA. DNA for the CDR3: TGTGCCAGCAGCCCAAAGGTGGGACCTGGCGAGCAGTACTTC. Protein sequence: CASSPKVGPGEQYF.

The chain uses TRBV5-1 and TRBJ2-7, with D unresolved. CDR1 is SGHRS and CDR2 is YFSETQ in the germline V gene. This CDR3 comprises 15 residues. The V end lost 0 bases, the J end lost 3 bases, and 13 bases lay between the germline ends. The CDR3 DNA reads as TGCGCCAGCAGCTTGGCCGTGGGGTTGGGCTACGAGCAGTACTTC. This encodes CASSLAVGLGYEQYF.

The V and J genes are TRBV9 and TRBJ1-3; D ambiguous. Per the germline V gene, CDR1 is SGDLS and CDR2 is YYNGEE. This CDR3 contains 15 residues. Between the trimmed V and J ends, which lost 3 bases and 0 bases, there was a span of 10 bases. The CDR3 coding sequence is TGTGCCAGCAGCGCCACGTACAGCTCTGGAAACACCATATATTTT. Translated: CASSATYSSGNTIYF.